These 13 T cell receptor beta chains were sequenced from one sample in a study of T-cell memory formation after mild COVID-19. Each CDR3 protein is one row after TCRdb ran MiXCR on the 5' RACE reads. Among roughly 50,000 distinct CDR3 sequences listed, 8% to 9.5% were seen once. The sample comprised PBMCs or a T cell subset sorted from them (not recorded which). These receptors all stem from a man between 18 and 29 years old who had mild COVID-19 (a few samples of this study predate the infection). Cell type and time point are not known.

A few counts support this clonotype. The CDR3 DNA reads TGCGCCAGCAGCCCCGGCGTAGGTGGTGAGCAGTTCTTC. Its translation is CASSPGVGGEQFF. The chain links TRBV5-1 to TRBJ2-1; the D is unclear. The germline V gene encodes CDR1 SGHRS and CDR2 YFSETQ. V was trimmed by 4 bases and J by 9 bases, leaving 14 bases between them. The CDR3 length is 13 residues.

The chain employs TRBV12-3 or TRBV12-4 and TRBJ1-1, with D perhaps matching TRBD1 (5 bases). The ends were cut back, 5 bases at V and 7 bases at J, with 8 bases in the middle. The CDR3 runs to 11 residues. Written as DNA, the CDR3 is TGTGCCAGCAGTGGGGGGAATGAAGCTTTCTTT. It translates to CASSGGNEAFF.

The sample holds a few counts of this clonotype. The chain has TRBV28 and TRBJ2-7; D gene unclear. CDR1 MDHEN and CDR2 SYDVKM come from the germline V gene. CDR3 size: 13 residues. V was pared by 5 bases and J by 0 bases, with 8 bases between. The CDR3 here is CASSNTYSYEQYV. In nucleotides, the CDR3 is TGTGCCAGCAGTAATACGTACTCCTACGAGCAGTACGTC.

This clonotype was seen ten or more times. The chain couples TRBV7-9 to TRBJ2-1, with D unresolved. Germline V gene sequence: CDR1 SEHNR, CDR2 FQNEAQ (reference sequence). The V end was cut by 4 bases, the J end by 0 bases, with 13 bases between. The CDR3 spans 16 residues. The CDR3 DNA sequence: TGTGCCAGCAGCTCAGTGACGGTGAGCTCCTACAATGAGCAGTTCTTC. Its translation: CASSSVTVSSYNEQFF.

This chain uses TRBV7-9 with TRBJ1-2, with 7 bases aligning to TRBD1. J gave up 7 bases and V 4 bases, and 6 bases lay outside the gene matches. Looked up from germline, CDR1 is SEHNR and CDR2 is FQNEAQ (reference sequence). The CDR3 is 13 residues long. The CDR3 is CASSSGQFFGYTF. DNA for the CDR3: TGTGCCAGCAGCTCGGGACAGTTCTTTGGCTACACCTTC. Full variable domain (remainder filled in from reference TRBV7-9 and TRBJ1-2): DTGVSQNPRHKITKRGQNVTFRCDPISEHNRLYWYRQTLGQGPEFLTYFQNEAQLEKSRLLSDRFSAERPKGSFSTLEIQRTEQGDSAMYLCASSSGQFFGYTFGSGTRLTVV.

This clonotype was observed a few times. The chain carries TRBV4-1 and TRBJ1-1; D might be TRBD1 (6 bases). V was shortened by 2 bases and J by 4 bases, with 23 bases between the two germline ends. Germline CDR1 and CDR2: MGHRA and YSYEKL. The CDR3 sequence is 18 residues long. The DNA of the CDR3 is TGCGCCAGCAGCCAATTGGGGCGGGTGCACAGGGATCGCACTGAAGCTTTCTTT. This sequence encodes CASSQLGRVHRDRTEAFF.

The CDR3: CASSLLGGGREGRYF. The CDR3 coding sequence is TGTGCCAGCAGCTTATTGGGCGGGGGCCGCGAGGGTCGATACTTC. This rearrangement joins TRBV11-2 to TRBJ2-5, with TRBD2 as a possible D gene (7 bases). CDR1 and CDR2 from the germline V gene are SGHAT and FQNNGV. This CDR3 comprises 15 residues. V was cut by 2 bases and J by 14 bases, with 24 bases left in between.

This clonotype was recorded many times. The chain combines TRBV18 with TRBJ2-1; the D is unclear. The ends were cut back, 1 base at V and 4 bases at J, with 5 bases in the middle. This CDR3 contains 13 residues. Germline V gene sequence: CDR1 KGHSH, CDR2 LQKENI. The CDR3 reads CASSPQAYNEQFF. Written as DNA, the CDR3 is TGTGCCAGCTCACCACAAGCGTACAATGAGCAGTTCTTC.

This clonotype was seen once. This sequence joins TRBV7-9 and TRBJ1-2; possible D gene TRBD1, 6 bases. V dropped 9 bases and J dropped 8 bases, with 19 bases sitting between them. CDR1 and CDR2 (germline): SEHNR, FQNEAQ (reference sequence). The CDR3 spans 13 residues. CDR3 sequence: CASSRGTGSGYTF. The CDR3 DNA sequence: TGTGCCAGTTCCCGCGGAACAGGGTCCGGCTACACCTTC.

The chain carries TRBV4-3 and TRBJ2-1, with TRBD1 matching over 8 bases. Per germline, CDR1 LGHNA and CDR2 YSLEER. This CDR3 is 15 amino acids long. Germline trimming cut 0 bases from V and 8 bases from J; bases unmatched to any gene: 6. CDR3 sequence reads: CASSQDRGPNDEQFF. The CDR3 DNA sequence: TGCGCCAGCAGCCAAGACAGGGGGCCGAACGATGAGCAGTTCTTC.

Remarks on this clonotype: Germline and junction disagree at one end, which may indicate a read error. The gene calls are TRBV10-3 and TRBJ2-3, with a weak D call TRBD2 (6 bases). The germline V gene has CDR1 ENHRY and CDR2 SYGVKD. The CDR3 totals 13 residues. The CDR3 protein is CAISDGEEDTPYF. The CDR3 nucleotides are TGTGCCATCAGTGACGGGGAGGAAGATACGCCGTATTTT.

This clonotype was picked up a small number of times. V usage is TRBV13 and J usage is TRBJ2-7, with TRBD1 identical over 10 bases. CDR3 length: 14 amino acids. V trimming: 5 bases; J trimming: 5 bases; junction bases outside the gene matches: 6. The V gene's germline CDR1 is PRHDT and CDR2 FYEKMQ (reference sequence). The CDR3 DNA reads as TGTGCCAGCAGCAAGGGACAGGGGCTTGACGAGCAGTACTTC. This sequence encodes CASSKGQGLDEQYF.

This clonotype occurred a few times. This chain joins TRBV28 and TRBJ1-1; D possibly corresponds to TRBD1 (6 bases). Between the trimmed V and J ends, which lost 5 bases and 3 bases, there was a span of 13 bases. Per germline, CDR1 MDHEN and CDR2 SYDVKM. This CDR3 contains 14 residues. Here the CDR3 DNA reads TGTGCCAGCAGTGCCCCTCCAGGGGACACTGAAGCTTTCTTT. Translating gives CASSAPPGDTEAFF.